The clone carrying this T cell receptor (beta chain) has a single count. The antigen remains undetermined. This entry comes from a study of breast tumors, draining lymph nodes, adjacent tissues. Findings and limits, study-wide: Compared with basal-like, luminal-like tumors shared significantly more repertoire with nontumor tissue. Data only fit, rather than demonstrated, lymph node origin of most tumor T cells. Compared with lymph nodes, tumors were less diverse; compared with nontumor tissue, more. Most tumor T cells seemingly derive from lymph node, then expand in tumor.

TCRdb ran MiXCR on the multiplex PCR reads and lists one entry per CDR3 protein. The sample has 20,000 or so distinct CDR3 sequences; about 40% are singletons. Germline CDR1 reads LNHDA; CDR2 reads SQIVND (reference sequence). V was shortened by 4 bases and J by 3 bases, with 13 bases between the two germline ends. There are 14 residues in the CDR3. The rearrangement joins TRBV19 to TRBJ2-7; no reliable D call. This sequence was found in a female donor with breast cancer. Some clones in this sample may be carry-over from other donors' samples. The sequencing sample was made of breast tumor tissue. This chain's CDR3 is CASSRPSRGYEQYF. The CDR3 region has the DNA TGTGCCAGTAGTAGGCCGTCCCGAGGCTACGAGCAGTACTTC.